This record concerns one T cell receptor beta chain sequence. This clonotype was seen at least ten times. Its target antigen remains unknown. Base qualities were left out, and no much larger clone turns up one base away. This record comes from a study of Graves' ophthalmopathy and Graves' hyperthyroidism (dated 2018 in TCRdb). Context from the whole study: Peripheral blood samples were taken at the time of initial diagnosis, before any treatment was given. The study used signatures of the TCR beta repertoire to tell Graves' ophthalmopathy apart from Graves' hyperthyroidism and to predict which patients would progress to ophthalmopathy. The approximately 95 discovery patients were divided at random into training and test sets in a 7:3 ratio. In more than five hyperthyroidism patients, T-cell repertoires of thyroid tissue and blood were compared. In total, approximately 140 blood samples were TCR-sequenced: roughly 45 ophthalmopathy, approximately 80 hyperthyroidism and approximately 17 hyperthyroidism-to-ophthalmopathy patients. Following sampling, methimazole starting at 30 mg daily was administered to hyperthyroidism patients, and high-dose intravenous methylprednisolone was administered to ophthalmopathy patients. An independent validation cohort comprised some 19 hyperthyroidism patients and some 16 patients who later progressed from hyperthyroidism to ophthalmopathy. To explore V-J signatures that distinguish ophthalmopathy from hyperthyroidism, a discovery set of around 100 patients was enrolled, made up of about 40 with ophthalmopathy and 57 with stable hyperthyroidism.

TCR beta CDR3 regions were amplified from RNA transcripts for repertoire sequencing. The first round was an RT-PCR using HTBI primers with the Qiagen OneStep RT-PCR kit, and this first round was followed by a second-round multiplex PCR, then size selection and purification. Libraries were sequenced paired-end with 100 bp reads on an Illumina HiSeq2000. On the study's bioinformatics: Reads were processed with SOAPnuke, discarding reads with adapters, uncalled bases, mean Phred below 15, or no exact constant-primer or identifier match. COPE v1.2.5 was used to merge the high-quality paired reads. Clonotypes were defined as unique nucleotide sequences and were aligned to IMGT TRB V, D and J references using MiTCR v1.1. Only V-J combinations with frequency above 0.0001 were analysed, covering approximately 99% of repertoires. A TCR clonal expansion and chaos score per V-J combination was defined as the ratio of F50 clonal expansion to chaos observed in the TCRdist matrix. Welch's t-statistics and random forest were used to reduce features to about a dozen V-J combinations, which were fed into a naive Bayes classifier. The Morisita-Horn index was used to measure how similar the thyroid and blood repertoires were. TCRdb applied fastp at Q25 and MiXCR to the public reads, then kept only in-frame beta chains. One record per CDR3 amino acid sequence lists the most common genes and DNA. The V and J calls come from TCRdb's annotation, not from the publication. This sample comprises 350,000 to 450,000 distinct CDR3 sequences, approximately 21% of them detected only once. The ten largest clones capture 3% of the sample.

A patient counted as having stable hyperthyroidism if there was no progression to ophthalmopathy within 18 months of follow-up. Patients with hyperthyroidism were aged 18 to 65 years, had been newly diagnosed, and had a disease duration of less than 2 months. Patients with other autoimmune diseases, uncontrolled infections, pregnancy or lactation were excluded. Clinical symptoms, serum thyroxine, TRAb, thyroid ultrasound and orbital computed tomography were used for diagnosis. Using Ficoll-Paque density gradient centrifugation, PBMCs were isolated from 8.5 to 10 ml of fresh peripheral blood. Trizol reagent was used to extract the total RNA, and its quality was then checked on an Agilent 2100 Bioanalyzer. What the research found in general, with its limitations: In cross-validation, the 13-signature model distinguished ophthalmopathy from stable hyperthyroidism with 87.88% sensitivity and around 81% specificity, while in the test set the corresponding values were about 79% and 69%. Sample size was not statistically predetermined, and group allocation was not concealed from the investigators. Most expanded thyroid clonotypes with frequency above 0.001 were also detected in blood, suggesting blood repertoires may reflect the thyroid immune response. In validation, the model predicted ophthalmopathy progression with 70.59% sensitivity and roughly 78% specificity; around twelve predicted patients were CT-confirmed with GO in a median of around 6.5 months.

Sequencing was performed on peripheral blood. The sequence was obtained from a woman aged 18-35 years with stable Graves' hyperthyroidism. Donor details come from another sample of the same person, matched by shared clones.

For the CDR3, the sequence is CASSIGALSSNQPQHF. In nucleotides, the sequence is TGTGCCAGTAGTATAGGGGCCCTTTCTAGCAATCAGCCCCAGCATTTT. The V and J segments used are TRBV19 and TRBJ1-5; the D gene is not confidently resolved. The germline V gene (reference sequence) sets CDR1 to LNHDA and CDR2 to SQIVND. Counted from cysteine to phenylalanine, this CDR3 has 16 amino acids. The retained sequence is limited to the CDR3, 48 bases, with the frame set at the first base. Relative to germline, V is 1 base shorter and J is 0 bases shorter, with 10 bases between their ends. Joined to the reference TRBV19 and TRBJ1-5 proteins, this CDR3 gives the full variable domain: DGGITQSPKYLFRKEGQNVTLSCEQNLNHDAMYWYRQDPGQGLRLIYYSQIVNDFQKGDIAEGYSVSREKKESFPLTVTSAQKNPTAFYLCASSIGALSSNQPQHFGDGTRLSIL.